These 22 T cell receptor beta chains came from one sample sequenced in a study of cytomegalovirus exposure and HLA in healthy donors. The PCR made use of 60 Vbeta and 13 Jbeta primers. Assay: immunoSEQ multiplex PCR; the TCRdb copy retains only in-frame clones and omits some. The sample contains about 190,000 clones, about four fifths of which appear only once. Sequencing used PBMCs. The source is a woman aged 25 to 45 in good health and CMV-seropositive.

This chain joins TRBV27 and TRBJ1-2; D uncertain. In germline, CDR1 is MNHEY, CDR2 SMNVEV (reference sequence). V was clipped by 10 bases and J by 4 bases, with 19 bases between them. CDR3 length: 14 residues. This CDR3 is CATFLGEPGYGYTF. CDR3 coding DNA: TGTGCCACCTTTCTCGGGGAGCCGGGCTATGGCTACACCTTC.

V gene TRBV2 combines with J gene TRBJ1-4; tentative D call: TRBD1 (5 bases). V lost 3 bases and J 4 bases, leaving 21 bases between the germline ends. Germline V gene data show CDR1 as SNHLY and CDR2 as FYNNEI. The CDR3 loop spans 18 amino acids. The CDR3 DNA reads as TGTGCCAGCAGTGAGACTGCAGGGAGGATTTCTGGTAATGAAAAACTGTTTTTT. It is translated as CASSETAGRISGNEKLFF. Filled out from reference TRBV2 and TRBJ1-4, the complete variable domain reads EPEVTQTPSHQVTQMGQEVILRCVPISNHLYFYWYRQILGQKVEFLVSFYNNEISEKSEIFDDQFSVERPDGSNFTLKIRSTKLEDSAMYFCASSETAGRISGNEKLFFGSGTQLSVL.

This clone appeared once. The CDR3 loop reads CASSQNPGWISNTEAFF. The DNA of the CDR3 is TGTGCCAGCAGCCAAAATCCAGGTTGGATCTCGAACACTGAAGCTTTCTTT. The chain couples TRBV14 to TRBJ1-1; D not certain. Between the trimmed V and J ends, which lost 2 bases and 1 base, there was a span of 17 bases. This CDR3 has 17 residues. The germline CDR1 and CDR2 sequences are SGHDN and FVKESK.

The V call is TRBV7-8, the J call TRBJ2-7; possibly TRBD2 for D (6 bases). The V end lost 8 bases, the J end lost 0 bases, and 14 bases lay between the germline ends. Germline CDR1 and CDR2: SGHVS and FQNEAQ. The CDR3 is 14 residues long. The chain's CDR3 is CASGMGGSSYEQYF. The CDR3, as DNA: TGTGCCAGCGGCATGGGGGGAAGCTCCTACGAGCAGTACTTC.

V gene TRBV5-6 combines with J gene TRBJ2-5; D possibly corresponds to TRBD1 (6 bases). Trimming took 0 bases from V and 12 from J, leaving 15 bases between them. The germline CDR1 and CDR2 sequences are SGHDT and YYEEEE. This CDR3 has 13 residues. CDR3 bases: TGTGCCAGCAGCTTGGATCAGCTGGCAGGGGAGTACTTC. Protein product: CASSLDQLAGEYF. Full variable domain (rest looked up from reference TRBV5-6 and TRBJ2-5): DAGVTQSPTHLIKTRGQQVTLRCSPKSGHDTVSWYQQALGQGPQFIFQYYEEEERQRGNFPDRFSGHQFPNYSSELNVNALLLGDSALYLCASSLDQLAGEYFGPGTRLLVL.

This chain uses TRBV27 with TRBJ2-7; D perhaps matches TRBD2 (6 bases). CDR1 is MNHEY, CDR2 SMNVEV, per germline (reference sequence). This CDR3 is built from 16 residues. V was pared by 4 bases and J by 8 bases, with 24 bases between. The CDR3 DNA follows: TGTGCCAGCAGTTCATCGACGGGACTGGGGCTACGACAGCAGTACTTC. Its translation is CASSSSTGLGLRQQYF.

This clone was observed a few times. The genes are TRBV25-1 and TRBJ1-1; D perhaps matches TRBD1 (5 bases). Germline V gives CDR1 MGHDK, CDR2 SYGVNS. The CDR3 runs 14 residues. V shed 6 bases and J shed 5 bases, with 16 bases lying between them. CDR3 protein: CASSARQSRTEAFF. CDR3 coding DNA: TGTGCCAGCAGCGCCCGACAGAGTAGGACTGAAGCTTTCTTT.

There are a few counts of this clone. This chain uses TRBV2 with TRBJ1-3, with D unclear. This CDR3 has 16 residues. The germline gives CDR1 SNHLY, CDR2 FYNNEI. V was clipped by 3 bases and J by 2 bases, with 14 bases between them. The CDR3 nucleotides are TGTGCCAGCAGTGATTGGGTCCCCGGGACTGGAAACACCATATATTTT. Translating gives CASSDWVPGTGNTIYF. The full variable domain, its missing parts supplied by reference TRBV2 and TRBJ1-3, is EPEVTQTPSHQVTQMGQEVILRCVPISNHLYFYWYRQILGQKVEFLVSFYNNEISEKSEIFDDQFSVERPDGSNFTLKIRSTKLEDSAMYFCASSDWVPGTGNTIYFGEGSWLTVV.

This chain links TRBV7-2 with TRBJ1-1, with 7 positions matching TRBD1. The CDR3 totals 15 residues. After removal of 5 bases from V and 4 bases from J, the junction contained 10 bases not matched to a gene. Germline CDR1 is SGHTA and CDR2 is FQGNSA. The CDR3 loop reads CASSRQAGGSTEAFF. The CDR3, as DNA: TGTGCCAGCAGCCGACAGGCAGGGGGATCCACTGAAGCTTTCTTT.

CDR3 nucleotides: TGCGCCAGCAGCTTGGATCCAGCGGGAGGTCGGAATGAGCAGTTCTTC. This codes for CASSLDPAGGRNEQFF. This chain joins TRBV5-1 and TRBJ2-1; 9 bases match TRBD2. CDR3 size: 16 residues. Losses at the gene ends were 0 bases for V and 7 bases for J; bases not matched to a gene: 8. Germline V lookup: CDR1 SGHRS, CDR2 YFSETQ.

V usage is TRBV19 and J usage is TRBJ2-5, with 9 bases identical to TRBD1. The CDR3 loop spans 15 amino acids. V gave up 3 bases and J gave up 4 bases; unmatched junction bases: 6. Germline loops: CDR1 LNHDA, CDR2 SQIVND (reference sequence). The CDR3 DNA sequence: TGTGCCAGTAGTATTCGGACAGGGGTATCAGAGACCCAGTACTTC. This codes for CASSIRTGVSETQYF.

This clone was picked up a small number of times. CDR3 sequence: CASSHRNSYEQYF. CDR3 DNA: TGTGCCAGCAGCCATAGAAACTCCTACGAGCAGTACTTC. The chain is built from TRBV5-6 and TRBJ2-7; D not certain. Germline V gene sequence: CDR1 SGHDT, CDR2 YYEEEE. The CDR3 extends over 13 amino acids. V was clipped by 4 bases and J by 0 bases, with 8 bases between them.

The rearrangement uses TRBV2 and TRBJ2-7; 7 bases map to TRBD1. Germline CDR1 is SNHLY and CDR2 is FYNNEI. The junction had 3 bases not matched to a gene; V was cut back by 2 bases and J by 2 bases. This CDR3 contains 14 residues. The CDR3 DNA sequence: TGTGCCAGCAGTGAAAGGGGGACAGCCTACGAGCAGTACTTC. This codes for CASSERGTAYEQYF.

The chain carries TRBV5-1 and TRBJ2-5, with D perhaps matching TRBD2 (6 bases). From germline, CDR1 is SGHRS and CDR2 YFSETQ. The V and J ends lost 0 bases and 0 bases respectively, with 15 bases between them. The CDR3 is made up of 17 amino acids. CDR3 nucleotides: TGCGCCAGCAGCTTGGCCGCCGGGACTCCGTACCAAGAGACCCAGTACTTC. Amino acid sequence: CASSLAAGTPYQETQYF. Supplemented by reference TRBV5-1 and TRBJ2-5, the full variable domain reads KAGVTQTPRYLIKTRGQQVTLSCSPISGHRSVSWYQQTPGQGLQFLFEYFSETQRNKGNFPGRFSGRQFSNSRSEMNVSTLELGDSALYLCASSLAAGTPYQETQYFGPGTRLLVL.

The J gene is TRBJ1-2, the V gene TRBV27; unclear D gene. Germline values: CDR1 MNHEY, CDR2 SMNVEV (reference sequence). With 5 bases removed from V and 4 bases from J, the gap between germline ends came to 23 bases. This CDR3 region has 17 residues. CDR3 amino acids: CASSDTLPVVGSYGYTF. DNA for the CDR3: TGTGCCAGCAGTGACACCCTACCGGTGGTTGGGAGCTATGGCTACACCTTC.

This chain uses TRBV4-1 with TRBJ2-7; D uncertain. The V gene lost 4 bases and the J gene lost 6 bases, with 13 bases spanning the gap. Germline CDR1 reads MGHRA; CDR2 reads YSYEKL. This CDR3 contains 13 residues. The CDR3 protein is CASSLHTSSEQYF. DNA for the CDR3: TGCGCCAGCAGCCTCCACACGTCATCCGAGCAGTACTTC.

CDR3 in DNA: TGTGCCAGCAGTGCACCGGGACAGGAAGTGAACACTGAAGCTTTCTTT. The encoded protein is CASSAPGQEVNTEAFF. J is TRBJ1-1 and V is TRBV6-1, with TRBD1 matching 8 bases. Germline-derived CDR1 and CDR2 are MNHNS and SASEGT. V shed 4 bases and J 0 bases; nucleotides not matched to a gene: 7. This CDR3 has 16 residues.

Worth noting for this clone: Other DNA sequences of this sample code for an identical CDR3. The genes are TRBV5-1 and TRBJ2-5, with D perhaps matching TRBD1 (6 bases). The CDR3 runs 14 residues. With 2 bases removed from V and 1 base from J, the gap between germline ends came to 9 bases. Germline V lookup: CDR1 SGHRS, CDR2 YFSETQ. CDR3 bases: TGCGCCAGCAGCTTCCAGGGGTCCCAAGAGACCCAGTACTTC. It specifies CASSFQGSQETQYF.

The V and J genes are TRBV6-5 and TRBJ1-4, with 8 bases aligning to TRBD1. V dropped 0 bases and J dropped 8; count of bases not matched to a gene: 8. Germline values: CDR1 MNHEY, CDR2 SVGAGI. The CDR3 length is 16 residues. Written as DNA, the CDR3 is TGTGCCAGCAGTTACTCGGAGGGACAGGTGGGAGAAAAACTGTTTTTT. This sequence encodes CASSYSEGQVGEKLFF.

This clone has more than one count but fewer than ten. One end of the junction is discordant with germline, which a read error may explain. The chain employs TRBV2 and TRBJ2-7, with TRBD2 matching over 8 bases. Germline assignment: CDR1 SNHLY and CDR2 FYNNEI. This CDR3 comprises 14 residues. The CDR3 is CASSEREVSYGQYF. The DNA of the CDR3 is TGTGCCAGCAGTGAGCGGGAGGTGTCCTACGGGCAGTACTTC.

The chain employs TRBV5-4 and TRBJ1-2, with unresolved D. The CDR3 has 14 residues. V was shortened by 0 bases and J by 4 bases, with 10 bases between the two germline ends. Germline CDR1 and CDR2: SGHNT and YYREEE (reference sequence). This chain's CDR3 is CASSLEEVSYGYTF. In DNA form, the CDR3 reads TGTGCCAGCAGCTTGGAGGAGGTTAGCTATGGCTACACCTTC. Drawing the rest from reference TRBV5-4 and TRBJ1-2, the complete variable domain is ETGVTQSPTHLIKTRGQQVTLRCSSQSGHNTVSWYQQALGQGPQFIFQYYREEENGRGNFPPRFSGLQFPNYSSELNVNALELDDSALYLCASSLEEVSYGYTFGSGTRLTVV.

This clone was seen more than once but under ten times. The chain recombines TRBV27 with TRBJ2-5; D is unresolved. With 3 bases removed from V and 0 bases from J, the gap between germline ends came to 14 bases. The CDR3 runs to 16 residues. Germline CDR1 is MNHEY and CDR2 is SMNVEV (reference sequence). The CDR3 nucleotides read TGTGCCAGCAGTTTTCAGACTCTCCCCTACCAAGAGACCCAGTACTTC. This codes for CASSFQTLPYQETQYF.